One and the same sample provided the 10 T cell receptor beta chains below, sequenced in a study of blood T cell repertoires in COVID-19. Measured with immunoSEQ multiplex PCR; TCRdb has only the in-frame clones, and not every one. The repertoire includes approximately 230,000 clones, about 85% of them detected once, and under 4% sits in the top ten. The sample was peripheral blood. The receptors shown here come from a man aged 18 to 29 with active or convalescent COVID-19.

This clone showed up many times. CDR3 nucleotide sequence: TGTGCCAGCAGCCCAGCGGGACAGGGTTATGGCTACACCTTC. Its translation is CASSPAGQGYGYTF. This sequence joins TRBV6-5 and TRBJ1-2; 9 bases map to TRBD1. Unmatched junction bases numbered 7, after V lost 6 bases and J lost 5 bases. Germline CDR1 is MNHEY and CDR2 is SVGAGI. This CDR3 spans 14 amino acids.

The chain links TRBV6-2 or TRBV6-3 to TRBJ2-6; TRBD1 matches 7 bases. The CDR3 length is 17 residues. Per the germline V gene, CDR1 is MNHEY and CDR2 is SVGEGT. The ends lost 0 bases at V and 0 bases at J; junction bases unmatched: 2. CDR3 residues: CASSYSGQFSGANVLTF. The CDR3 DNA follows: TGTGCCAGCAGTTACTCGGGACAGTTCTCTGGGGCCAACGTCCTGACTTTC.

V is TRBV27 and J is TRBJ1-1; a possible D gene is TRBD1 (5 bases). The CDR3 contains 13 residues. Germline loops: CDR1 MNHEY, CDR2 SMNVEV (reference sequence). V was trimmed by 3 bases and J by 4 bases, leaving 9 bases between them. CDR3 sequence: CASSLVQGTEAFF. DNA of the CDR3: TGTGCCAGCAGTTTGGTGCAGGGCACTGAAGCTTTCTTT.

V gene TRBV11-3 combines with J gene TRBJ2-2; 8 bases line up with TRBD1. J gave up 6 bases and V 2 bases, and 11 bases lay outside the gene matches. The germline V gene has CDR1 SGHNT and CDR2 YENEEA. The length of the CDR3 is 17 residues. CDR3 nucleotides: TGTGCCAGCAGCTTATTTTGGGGCAGGGGGCGCCCCGGGGAGCTGTTTTTT. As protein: CASSLFWGRGRPGELFF.

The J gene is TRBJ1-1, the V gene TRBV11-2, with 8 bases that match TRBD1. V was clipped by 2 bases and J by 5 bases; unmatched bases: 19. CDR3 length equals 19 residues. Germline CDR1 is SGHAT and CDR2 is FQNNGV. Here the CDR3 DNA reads TGTGCCAGCAGCTTACTCTGGAGTCCCACAGGGGGACGGGAAACTGAAGCTTTCTTT. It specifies CASSLLWSPTGGRETEAFF.

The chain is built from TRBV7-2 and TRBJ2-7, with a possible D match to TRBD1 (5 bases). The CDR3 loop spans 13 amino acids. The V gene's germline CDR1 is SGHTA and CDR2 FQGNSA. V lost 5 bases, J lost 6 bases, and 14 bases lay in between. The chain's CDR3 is CASSQTLGVEQYF. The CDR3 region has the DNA TGTGCCAGCAGCCAAACCCTAGGGGTCGAGCAGTACTTC. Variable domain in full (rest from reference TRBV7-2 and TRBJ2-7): GAGVSQSPSNKVTEKGKDVELRCDPISGHTALYWYRQSLGQGLEFLIYFQGNSAPDKSGLPSDRFSAERTGGSVSTLTIQRTQQEDSAVYLCASSQTLGVEQYFGPGTRLTVT.

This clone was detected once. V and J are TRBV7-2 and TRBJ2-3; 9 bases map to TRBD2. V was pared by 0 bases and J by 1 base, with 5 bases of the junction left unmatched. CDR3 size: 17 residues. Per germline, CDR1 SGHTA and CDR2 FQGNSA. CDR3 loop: CASSLAGTSPGTDTQYF. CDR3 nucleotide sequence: TGTGCCAGCAGCTTAGCGGGGACTAGCCCAGGCACAGATACGCAGTATTTT.

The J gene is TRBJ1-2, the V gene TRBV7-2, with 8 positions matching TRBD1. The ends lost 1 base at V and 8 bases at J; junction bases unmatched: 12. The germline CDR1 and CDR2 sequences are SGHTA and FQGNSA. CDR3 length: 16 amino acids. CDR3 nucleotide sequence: TGTGCCAGCAGCTTAGGAGCCAGGGGGCGAAGGTCGGGCTACACCTTC. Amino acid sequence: CASSLGARGRRSGYTF. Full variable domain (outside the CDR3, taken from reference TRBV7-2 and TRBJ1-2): GAGVSQSPSNKVTEKGKDVELRCDPISGHTALYWYRQSLGQGLEFLIYFQGNSAPDKSGLPSDRFSAERTGGSVSTLTIQRTQQEDSAVYLCASSLGARGRRSGYTFGSGTRLTVV.

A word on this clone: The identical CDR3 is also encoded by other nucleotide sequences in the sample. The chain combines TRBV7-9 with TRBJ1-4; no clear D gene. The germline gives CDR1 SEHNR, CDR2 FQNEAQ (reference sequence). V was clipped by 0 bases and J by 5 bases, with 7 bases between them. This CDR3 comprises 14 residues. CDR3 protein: CASSLAAGNEKLFF. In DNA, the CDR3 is TGTGCCAGCAGCTTAGCGGCGGGGAATGAAAAACTGTTTTTT. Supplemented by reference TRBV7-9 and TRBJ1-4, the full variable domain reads DTGVSQNPRHKITKRGQNVTFRCDPISEHNRLYWYRQTLGQGPEFLTYFQNEAQLEKSRLLSDRFSAERPKGSFSTLEIQRTEQGDSAMYLCASSLAAGNEKLFFGSGTQLSVL.

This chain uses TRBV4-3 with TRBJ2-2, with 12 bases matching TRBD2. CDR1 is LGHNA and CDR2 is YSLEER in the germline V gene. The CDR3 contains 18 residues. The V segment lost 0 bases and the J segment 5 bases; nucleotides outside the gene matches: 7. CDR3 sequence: CASSQDALAGGETGELFF. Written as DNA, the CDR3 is TGCGCCAGCAGCCAAGATGCGCTAGCGGGAGGGGAGACCGGGGAGCTGTTTTTT.